This T cell receptor (beta chain) was captured by sequencing in a study of T cell responses to AZD1222 COVID-19 vaccine. Regarding the study as a whole: Donors were chiefly white British, with a greater number of females, and clonal diversity was perhaps underestimated. Only after the peak T cell response were repertoires sampled.

Germline values: CDR1 GTSNPN, CDR2 SVGIG (reference sequence). Between the trimmed V and J ends, which lost 2 bases and 1 base, there was a span of 10 bases. The CDR3 is 14 residues long. Worth noting for this clone: The antigen is not known.

Second-dose intervals of approximately 4 or approximately 12 weeks were pooled. The assay was immunoSEQ multiplex PCR, and TCRdb's table has in-frame clones only and misses some. The table includes around 130,000 clones, roughly 92% detected once. The origin of this receptor is an adult who received the AZD1222 COVID-19 vaccine. This specimen was peripheral blood, taken 28 days after the second AZD1222 dose. This chain links TRBV30 with TRBJ2-3, with unresolved D. As DNA, the CDR3 is TGTGCCTGGAGTTTGGGCCCACGCACAGATACGCAGTATTTT. Translation gives CAWSLGPRTDTQYF.